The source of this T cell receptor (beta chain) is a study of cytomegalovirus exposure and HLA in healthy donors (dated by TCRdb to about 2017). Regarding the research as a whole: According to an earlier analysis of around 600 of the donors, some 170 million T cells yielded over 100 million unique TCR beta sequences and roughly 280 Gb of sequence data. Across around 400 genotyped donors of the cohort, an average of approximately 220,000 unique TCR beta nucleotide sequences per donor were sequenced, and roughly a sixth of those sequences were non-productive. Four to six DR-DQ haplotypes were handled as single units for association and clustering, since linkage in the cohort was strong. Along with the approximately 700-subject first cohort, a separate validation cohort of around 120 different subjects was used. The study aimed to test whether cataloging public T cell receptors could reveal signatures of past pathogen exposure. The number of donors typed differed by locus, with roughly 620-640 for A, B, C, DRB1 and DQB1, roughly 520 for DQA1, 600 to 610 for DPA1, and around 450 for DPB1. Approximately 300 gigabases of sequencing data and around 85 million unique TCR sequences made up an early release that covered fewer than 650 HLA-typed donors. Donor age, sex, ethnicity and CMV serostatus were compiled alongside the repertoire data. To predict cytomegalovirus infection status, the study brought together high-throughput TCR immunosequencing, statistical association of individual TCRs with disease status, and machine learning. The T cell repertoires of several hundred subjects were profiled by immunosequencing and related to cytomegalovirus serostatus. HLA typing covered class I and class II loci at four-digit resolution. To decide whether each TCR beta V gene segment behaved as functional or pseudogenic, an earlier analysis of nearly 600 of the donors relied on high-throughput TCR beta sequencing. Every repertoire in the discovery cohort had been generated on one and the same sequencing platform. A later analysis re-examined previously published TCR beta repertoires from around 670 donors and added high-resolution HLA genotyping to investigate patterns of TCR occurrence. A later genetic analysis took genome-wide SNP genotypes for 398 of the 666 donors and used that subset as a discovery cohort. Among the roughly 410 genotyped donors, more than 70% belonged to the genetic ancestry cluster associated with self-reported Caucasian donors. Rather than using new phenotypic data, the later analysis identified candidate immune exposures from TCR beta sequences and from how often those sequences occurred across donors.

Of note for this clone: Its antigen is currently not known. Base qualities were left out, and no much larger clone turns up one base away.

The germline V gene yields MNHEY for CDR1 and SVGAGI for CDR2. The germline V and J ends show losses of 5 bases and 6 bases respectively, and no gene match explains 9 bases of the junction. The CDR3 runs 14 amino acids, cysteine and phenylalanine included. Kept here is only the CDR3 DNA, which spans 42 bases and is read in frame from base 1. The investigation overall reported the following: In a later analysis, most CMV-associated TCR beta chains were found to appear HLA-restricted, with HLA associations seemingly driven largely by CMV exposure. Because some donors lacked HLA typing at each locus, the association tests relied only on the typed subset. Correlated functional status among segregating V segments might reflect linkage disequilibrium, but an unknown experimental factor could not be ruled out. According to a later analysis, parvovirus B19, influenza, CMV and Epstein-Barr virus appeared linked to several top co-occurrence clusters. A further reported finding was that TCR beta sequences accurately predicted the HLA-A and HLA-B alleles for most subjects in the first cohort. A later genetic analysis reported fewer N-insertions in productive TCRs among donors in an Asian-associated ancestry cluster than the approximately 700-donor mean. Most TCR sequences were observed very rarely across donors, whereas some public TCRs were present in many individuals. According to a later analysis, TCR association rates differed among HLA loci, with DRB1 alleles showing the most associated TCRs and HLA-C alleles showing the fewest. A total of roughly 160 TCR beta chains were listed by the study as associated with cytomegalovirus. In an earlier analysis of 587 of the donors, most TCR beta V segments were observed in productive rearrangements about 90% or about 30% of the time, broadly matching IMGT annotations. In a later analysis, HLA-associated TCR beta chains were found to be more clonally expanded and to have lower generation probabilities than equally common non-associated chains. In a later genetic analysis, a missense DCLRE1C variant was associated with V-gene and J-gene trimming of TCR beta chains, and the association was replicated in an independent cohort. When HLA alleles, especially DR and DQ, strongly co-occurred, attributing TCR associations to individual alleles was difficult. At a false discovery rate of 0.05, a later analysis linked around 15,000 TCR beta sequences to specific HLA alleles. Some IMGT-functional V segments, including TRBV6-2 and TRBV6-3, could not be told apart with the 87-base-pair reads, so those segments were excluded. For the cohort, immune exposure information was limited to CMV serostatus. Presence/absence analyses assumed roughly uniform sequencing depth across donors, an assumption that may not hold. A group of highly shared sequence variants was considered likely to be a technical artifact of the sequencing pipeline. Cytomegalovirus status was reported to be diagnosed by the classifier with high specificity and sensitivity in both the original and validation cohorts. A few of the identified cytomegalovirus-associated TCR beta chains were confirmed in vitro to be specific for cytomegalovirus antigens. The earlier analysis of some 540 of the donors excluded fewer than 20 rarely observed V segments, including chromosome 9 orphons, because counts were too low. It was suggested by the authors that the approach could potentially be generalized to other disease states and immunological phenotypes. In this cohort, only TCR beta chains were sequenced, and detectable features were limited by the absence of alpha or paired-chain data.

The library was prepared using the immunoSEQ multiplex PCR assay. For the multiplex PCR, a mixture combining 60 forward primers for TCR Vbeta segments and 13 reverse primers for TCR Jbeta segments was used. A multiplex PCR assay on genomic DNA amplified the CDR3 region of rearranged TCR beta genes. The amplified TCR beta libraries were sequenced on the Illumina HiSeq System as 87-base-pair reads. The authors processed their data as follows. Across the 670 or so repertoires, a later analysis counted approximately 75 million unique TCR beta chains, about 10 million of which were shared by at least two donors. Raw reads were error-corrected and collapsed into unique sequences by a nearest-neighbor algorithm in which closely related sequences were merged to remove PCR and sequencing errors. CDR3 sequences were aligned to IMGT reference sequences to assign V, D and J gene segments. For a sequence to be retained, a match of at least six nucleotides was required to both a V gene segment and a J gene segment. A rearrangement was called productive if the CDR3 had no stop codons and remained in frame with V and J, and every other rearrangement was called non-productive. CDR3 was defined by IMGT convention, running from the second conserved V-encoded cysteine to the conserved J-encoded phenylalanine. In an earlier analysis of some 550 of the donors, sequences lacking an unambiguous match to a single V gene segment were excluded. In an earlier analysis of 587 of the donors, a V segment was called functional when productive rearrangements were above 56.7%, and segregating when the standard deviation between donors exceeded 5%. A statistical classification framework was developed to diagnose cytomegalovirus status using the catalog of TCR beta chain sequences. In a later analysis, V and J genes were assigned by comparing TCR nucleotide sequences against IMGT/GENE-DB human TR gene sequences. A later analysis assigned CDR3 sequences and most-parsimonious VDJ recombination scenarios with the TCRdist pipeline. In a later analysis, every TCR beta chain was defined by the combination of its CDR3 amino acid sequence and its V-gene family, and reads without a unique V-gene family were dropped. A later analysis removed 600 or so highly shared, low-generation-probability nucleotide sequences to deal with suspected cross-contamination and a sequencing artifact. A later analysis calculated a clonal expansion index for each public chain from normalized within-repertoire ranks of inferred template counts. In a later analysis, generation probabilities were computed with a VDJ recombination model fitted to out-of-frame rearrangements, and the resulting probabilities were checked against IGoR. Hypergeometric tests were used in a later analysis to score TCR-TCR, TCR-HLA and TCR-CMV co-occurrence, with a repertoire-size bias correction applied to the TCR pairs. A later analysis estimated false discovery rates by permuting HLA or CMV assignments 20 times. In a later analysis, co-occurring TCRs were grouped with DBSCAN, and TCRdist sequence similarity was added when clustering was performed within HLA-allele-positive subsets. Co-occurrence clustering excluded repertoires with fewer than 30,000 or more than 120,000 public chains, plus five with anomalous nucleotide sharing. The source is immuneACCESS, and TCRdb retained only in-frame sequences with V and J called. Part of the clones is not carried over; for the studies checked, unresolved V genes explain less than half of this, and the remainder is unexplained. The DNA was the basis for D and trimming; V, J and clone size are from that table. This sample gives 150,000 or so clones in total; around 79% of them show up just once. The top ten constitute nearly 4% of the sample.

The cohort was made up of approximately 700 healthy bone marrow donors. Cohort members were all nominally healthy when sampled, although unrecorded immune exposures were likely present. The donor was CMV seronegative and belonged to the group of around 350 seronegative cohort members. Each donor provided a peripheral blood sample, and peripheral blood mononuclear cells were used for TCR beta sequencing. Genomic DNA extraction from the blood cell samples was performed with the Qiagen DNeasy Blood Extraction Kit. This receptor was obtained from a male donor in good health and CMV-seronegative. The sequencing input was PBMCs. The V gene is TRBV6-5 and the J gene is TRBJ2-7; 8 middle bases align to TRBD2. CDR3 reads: CASSIAGTRSEQYF. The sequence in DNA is TGTGCCAGCAGTATAGCGGGGACGCGATCCGAGCAGTACTTC.